A selection of T cell receptor beta chains follows, all from one sample in a study of cytomegalovirus exposure and HLA in healthy donors. Repertoires were generated with immunoSEQ multiplex PCR, while TCRdb's copy carries only in-frame clones and drops some. The sample shows about 190,000 clones, roughly 80% of them seen only once. Source material: PBMCs. The receptors stem from a woman under 30 in good health and CMV-seronegative. Both conserved end residues are part of each CDR3. The order of the fields is D gene, V gene, J gene, clone size, CDR3 DNA, CDR3 protein. A D gene is named only where the DNA matches it firmly. Rows may omit the clone size; those that give it use once, few, many or a size class.

-	TRBV4-1	TRBJ1-2	once	TGCGCCAGCAGCCGACTTTTAGGGGGGGCTGAAGGCTACACCTTC	CASSRLLGGAEGYTF
-	TRBV28	TRBJ1-6	once	TGTGCCAGCAGTCCACCCACCGTTTCGGGGGAGCTTAATTCACCCCTCCACTTT	CASSPPTVSGELNSPLHF
TRBD2	TRBV5-1	TRBJ2-3	-	TGCGCCAGCAGTATGACTAGCGGATACACAGATACGCAGTATTTT	CASSMTSGYTDTQYF
TRBD1	TRBV5-1	TRBJ2-2	-	TGCGCCAGCAGCTACACCGGGACAGGGGGGACCGGGGAGCTGTTTTTT	CASSYTGTGGTGELFF
-	TRBV7-8	TRBJ1-4	-	TGTGCCAGCTCTGAATGGCAGATCGCAACTAATGAAAAACTGTTTTTT	CASSEWQIATNEKLFF
-	TRBV28	TRBJ2-7	-	TGTGCCAGCAGTTTAGGGGGGGCTAGCGGCTACGAGCAGTACTTC	CASSLGGASGYEQYF
-	TRBV15	TRBJ2-1	-	TGTGCCACCAGCAGAGATAGCCCGGTAGACAATGAGCAGTTCTTC	CATSRDSPVDNEQFF
-	TRBV12-5	TRBJ2-1	once	TGTGCTAGTGGTTTGGTAACAGGGAATATCTACAATGAGCAGTTCTTC	CASGLVTGNIYNEQFF
TRBD2	TRBV6-6	TRBJ2-5	-	TGTGCCAGCCGCGGAGCTAGCGGGGGGAAAGAGACCCAGTACTTC	CASRGASGGKETQYF
TRBD1	TRBV14	TRBJ2-1	-	TGTGCCAGCAGCCAAGATTTGAGACAGGGGGGGGAGCAGTTCTTC	CASSQDLRQGGEQFF
-	TRBV28	TRBJ1-5	-	TGTGCCAGCAATTCCCTACTGGGGGGAAGTCAGCCCCAGCATTTT	CASNSLLGGSQPQHF
-	TRBV6-6	TRBJ1-6	-	TGTGCCAGCAGTTTTTCAGATTATAATTCACCCCTCCACTTT	CASSFSDYNSPLHF
TRBD1	TRBV7-8	TRBJ1-2	few	TGTGCCAGCAGCTTTTTTGCAGGGGGCGGGGAATATGGCTACACCTTC	CASSFFAGGGEYGYTF
TRBD1	TRBV7-9	TRBJ2-2	once	TGTGCCAGCAGCTCGGACAGGGGGCGAACCGGGGAGCTGTTTTTT	CASSSDRGRTGELFF
TRBD1	TRBV27	TRBJ1-6	-	TGTGCCAGCAGTTTAGGTGGACAGGGGGCATTTAATTCACCCCTCCACTTT	CASSLGGQGAFNSPLHF
TRBD2	TRBV4-2	TRBJ2-4	-	TGTGCCAGCAGCCAAGTTTTAGCGGGGGAGGTCATTCAGTACTTC	CASSQVLAGEVIQYF
TRBD1	TRBV2	TRBJ1-1	-	TGTGCCAGCAGTGGCCAGGGGGTAACTGAAGCTTTCTTT	CASSGQGVTEAFF
-	TRBV5-1	TRBJ2-3	-	TGCGCCAGCAGCCAACAGGCTAGCACAGATACGCAGTATTTT	CASSQQASTDTQYF
-	TRBV5-1	TRBJ2-2	-	TGCGCCAGCAGCTTCTATAAGGGGGACACCGGGGAGCTGTTTTTT	CASSFYKGDTGELFF
-	TRBV9	TRBJ1-5	-	TGTGCCAGCAGCGTAGTATTCGTATCTCAGCCCCAGCATTTT	CASSVVFVSQPQHF
-	TRBV10-3	TRBJ1-3	once	TGTGCCATCAGTGAAGGAGGGGCAGATGGAAACACCATATATTTT	CAISEGGADGNTIYF
TRBD1	TRBV19	TRBJ1-5	-	TGTGCCAGCACAGGGCCAGGGGGTTTTGGGGATGATCAGCCCCAGCATTTT	CASTGPGGFGDDQPQHF
TRBD1	TRBV28	TRBJ1-2	-	TGTGCCAACAGTTCCCCCGGGACAGGGCTATCCTATGGCTACACCTTC	CANSSPGTGLSYGYTF
TRBD2	TRBV15	TRBJ2-1	-	TGTGCCACCAGCAGAGGGCTAGCGGGCTCCTACAATGAGCAGTTCTTC	CATSRGLAGSYNEQFF
TRBD2	TRBV6-5	TRBJ2-1	-	TGTGCCAGCAGTTACAGTAGCGGGGGGGCCGTTGAGCAGTTCTTC	CASSYSSGGAVEQFF
-	TRBV9	TRBJ2-7	-	TGTGCCAGCAGCGTAGGGGAGAGCTCCTACGAGCAGTACTTC	CASSVGESSYEQYF
-	TRBV7-9	TRBJ2-4	-	TGTGCCAGCAGCGGGTATGGGAGGCCAGCCAAAAACATTCAGTACTTC	CASSGYGRPAKNIQYF
-	TRBV27	TRBJ1-1	-	TGTGCCAGCAGTTTTGGGGGCAGGAACACTGAAGCTTTCTTT	CASSFGGRNTEAFF
TRBD2	TRBV18	TRBJ2-1	-	TGTGCCAGCTCCCGCGGACTAGCGGGAGCAACTGAGCAGTTCTTC	CASSRGLAGATEQFF
TRBD1	TRBV27	TRBJ1-2	once	TGTGCCAGCAGTGGTCGACAGGGGTTGAGCTATGGCTACACCTTC	CASSGRQGLSYGYTF
TRBD2	TRBV4-3	TRBJ2-4	few	TGCGCCAGCAGCCAACTAGCGGGAGCTTCGGACATTCAGTACTTC	CASSQLAGASDIQYF
-	TRBV9	TRBJ1-2	-	TGTGCCAGCAGCGGACAGCTTCACTATGGCTACACCTTC	CASSGQLHYGYTF
TRBD1	TRBV27	TRBJ1-2	-	TGTGCCAGCAGTCCACTGACAGGGCTGGTTAACTATGGCTACACCTTC	CASSPLTGLVNYGYTF
-	TRBV7-8	TRBJ1-2	-	TGTGCCAGCAGCTCTGGACAGACTAACTATGGCTACACCTTC	CASSSGQTNYGYTF
TRBD1	TRBV11-2	TRBJ2-7	-	TGTGCCAGCAGCATAACAGGGGACAGCTCCTACGAGCAGTACTTC	CASSITGDSSYEQYF
-	TRBV7-8	TRBJ2-7	-	TGTGCCAGCAGCTTAGCGGGAGTCAGCCACGAGCAGTACTTC	CASSLAGVSHEQYF
TRBD2	TRBV6-6	TRBJ2-7	-	TGTGCCAGCATTAGCGGGATCTACGAGCAGTACTTC	CASISGIYEQYF